This T cell receptor (beta chain) was recorded in a study of blood T cell repertoires in COVID-19 (dated by TCRdb to the early 2020s). As for the study more broadly: Collaborator samples came from the United States, Italy and Spain and covered acute and convalescent phases of COVID-19. HLA class I and class II types, where available, came from metadata supplied by the sample provider rather than from assay-based typing. The repertoires were released in a freely available public database meant as a resource for research on the immune response to SARS-CoV-2. Subjects who had been exposed to COVID-19, were actively infected with it, or had recovered from it provided the deeply sampled blood TCRbeta repertoires that made up the dataset. The samples were drawn from the first 160 participants of the ongoing ImmuneRACE study and from 1,200 or so subjects provided by 6 global collaborators. The material from the prospective study consisted of cDNA or gDNA derived from T cells, B-cell-depleted T cells, or PBMCs. Sample metadata almost always included a de-identified subject ID, COVID-19 status, age in years and sex. Results and caveats for the whole study, not just this receptor: How much clinical and demographic metadata was included differed by source and by participant, and the metadata was provided uncurated.

In regard to this clone: Its antigen is not yet known. No base quality information exists; no much larger clone differs at one position.

CDR1 and CDR2, per the germline V gene (reference sequence), are MNHNY and SVGAGI. The germline ends are 16 bases apart after V is trimmed by 6 bases and J by 2 bases. Its CDR3 holds 16 amino acids, cysteine through phenylalanine. Just the 48-base CDR3 DNA is kept, in frame starting at base 1. Collaborating institutions collected whole blood in K2EDTA tubes following their own protocols. For TCRbeta analysis, collaborators shipped samples in one of three forms: frozen whole blood, isolated PBMCs, or DNA extracted from either of those sample types. TCRbeta CDR3 regions were amplified from genomic DNA using the immunoSEQ Assay, a bias-controlled multiplex PCR. The paper's processing steps were these. The number of nucleated cells in each sample was estimated by amplification of reference gene primers within the assay. To quantify the absolute abundance of each unique TCRbeta CDR3 rearrangement, sequence reads were collapsed and filtered. Productive Simpson clonality was computed per sample as the square root of Simpson's diversity index over productive rearrangements. TCRdb took this table from immuneACCESS and kept in-frame rearrangements with V and J called. Such tables lack part of the clones; where checked against another copy, unresolved V genes explain under half of the gap, and the rest is unexplained. The D gene and trimming were derived from the DNA, and the V and J assignments and clone size from that table. For this sample there are 95,000 to 150,000 clones; 80% appear just once. The ten largest clones take up approximately 25% of the sample.

The chain employs TRBV6-6 and TRBJ2-2; the D gene is perhaps TRBD1, on 6 matching bases. The sequence was collected from a human donor in a cohort sampled during active COVID-19. Sequencing input: peripheral blood. DNA sequence: TGTGCCAGCAGAGGGAGAGGACAGTTAAACACCGGGGAGCTGTTTTTT. It translates as CASRGRGQLNTGELFF.